This note documents a single T cell receptor (beta chain) sequence. This same CDR3 is encoded by further DNA sequences in the sample. Per the original data handling: Reference gene primer amplification gave nucleated cell count estimates. Method: immunoSEQ multiplex PCR; TCRdb's copy keeps in-frame clones and lacks some. V, J and clone size were drawn from that table, and D and trimming were deduced from the DNA. The table records 140,000 or so clones, roughly 85% of them present only once. The data belong to a study of blood T cell repertoires in COVID-19. Across the study: Samples representing acute and convalescent COVID-19 were sourced from the United States, Italy and Spain. T cells, B-cell-depleted T cells, or PBMCs supplied cDNA or gDNA.

CDR1 and CDR2 from the germline V gene are SEHNR and FQNEAQ (reference sequence). The CDR3 runs to 13 residues. V was cut by 1 base and J by 5 bases, with 8 bases left in between. V is TRBV7-9 and J is TRBJ1-2; D unclear. Specimen: peripheral blood. This clonotype originated in a man aged 45 to 65 with acute or convalescent COVID-19. In DNA form, the CDR3 reads TGTGCCAGCAGCTTAGGGGCAGGATATGGCTACACCTTC. This gives the protein CASSLGAGYGYTF.